Here is one T cell receptor beta chain with its context. The antigen is unknown. The data belong to a study of beta chain features in type 1 diabetes. Looking at the study overall: Healthy donors and patients showed comparable age, gender and cell yields.

General study results and limits: Patients and controls would share equally any PCR tilt toward shorter templates.

Expressed TCRB transcripts were sequenced after all isolated RNA was converted to cDNA. Only in-frame clones appear in the TCRdb table, and some are missing; sequencing was by immunoSEQ multiplex PCR. The data show about 290,000 clones, approximately 8% seen once. Naive, central memory, regulatory and stem cell-like memory cells within the CD4+ compartment were sorted using CD45RO/CCR7/CD25/CD127/CD95/CD27. The V gene's germline CDR1 is SGDLS and CDR2 YYNGEE. The germline V and J ends were trimmed by 1 base and 4 bases, with 14 bases remaining between them. The CDR3 consists of 15 residues. Sequencing input: central memory CD4+ T cells from blood. The rearrangement uses TRBV9 and TRBJ1-2; TRBD1 is a possible D gene (6 bases). This clonotype was obtained from a woman aged 18-29 years in good health. In DNA, the CDR3 is TGTGCCAGCAGCGTATTTCAGGACAGCACCTATGGCTACACCTTC. As protein: CASSVFQDSTYGYTF.